This T cell receptor (beta chain) was identified in a study of cytomegalovirus exposure and HLA in healthy donors. Trimming cost V 3 bases and J 7 bases; bases outside gene matches: 7. The CDR3 covers 15 residues. Germline V gene sequence: CDR1 MDHEN, CDR2 SYDVKM. The PCR used 60 Vbeta and 13 Jbeta primers. Sequenced by immunoSEQ multiplex PCR; TCRdb stores in-frame clones only, minus some. The sample shows 150,000 or so clones, and approximately 1.6% sits with its ten largest clones. Material: PBMCs. The rearrangement joins TRBV28 to TRBJ1-5, with 9 positions matching TRBD1. This receptor was taken from a woman between 40 and 55 years old in good health and CMV-seropositive. CDR3 region: CASSFGTGTRQPQHF. The DNA for the CDR3 is TGTGCCAGCAGTTTCGGGACAGGGACTCGCCAGCCCCAGCATTTT.